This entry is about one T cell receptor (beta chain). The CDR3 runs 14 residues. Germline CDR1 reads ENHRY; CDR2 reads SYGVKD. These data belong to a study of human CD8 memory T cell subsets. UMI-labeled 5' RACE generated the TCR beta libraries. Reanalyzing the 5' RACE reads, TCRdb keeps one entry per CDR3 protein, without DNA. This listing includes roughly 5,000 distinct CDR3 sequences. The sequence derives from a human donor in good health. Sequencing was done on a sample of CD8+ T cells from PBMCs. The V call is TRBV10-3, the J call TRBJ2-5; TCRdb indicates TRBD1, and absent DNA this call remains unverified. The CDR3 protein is CAISDGALQETQYF.